The entry below describes one T cell receptor (beta chain). It lacks a known antigen. The input lacks base qualities; no much larger clone sits a single base away. The data are from a study of OX40 agonist ivuxolimab in advanced cancers. For the study in its entirety: Ivuxolimab was an agonistic, fully human IgG2 monoclonal antibody directed against OX40 (CD134), a costimulatory receptor. Intravenous ivuxolimab was administered to patients every 2 weeks at six dose levels: 0.01, 0.1, 0.3, 1.5, 3 and 10 mg/kg. Of the 50 to 55 patients in dose escalation, 19 had hepatocellular carcinoma, roughly 15 had melanoma, 9 had renal cell carcinoma and 9 had head and neck cancer. In the dose-escalation cohort, more than 80% of patients were male, and the mean age was around 60 years with a range of about 20 to 79. Prior anti-PD-1, anti-PD-L1 or anti-CTLA-4 therapy was permitted, and 40% to 50% of dose-escalation patients had received checkpoint inhibitors. Partial responses occurred in three dose-escalation patients, of whom one had hepatocellular carcinoma and two had cutaneous melanoma. The point of sequencing TCRbeta in the periphery was to test whether ivuxolimab changed TCR sequence diversity and drove clonal T-cell expansion. The paper reports the monotherapy dose-escalation portion (N of about 52 patients) of the phase I ivuxolimab trial. The investigation overall reported the following: At doses of 0.1 to 3.0 mg/kg, clonal expansion of both CD4+ and CD8+ blood T cells was observed from baseline to week 6. After ivuxolimab, expanded clones were on average more numerous among CD8+ T cells than among CD4+ T cells. In the 0.1-3.0 mg/kg groups, partial responders had among the lowest normalized peripheral clonal expansion, particularly in CD8+ T cells. Low levels of normalized T-cell clonal expansion were also shown by some nonresponding patients. The antigen specificity of the clonally expanded peripheral T cells was not determined.

Patients with autoimmune disease history or receiving systemic immunosuppression were excluded from the trial. Peripheral blood for TCR sequencing was collected from all dose cohorts at baseline, on cycle 4 day 1, and on cycle 7 day 1. The samples were drawn from a first-in-human, open-label, multicenter phase I dose-escalation trial of ivuxolimab. Adults with locally advanced or metastatic head and neck squamous cell, hepatocellular, melanoma or renal cell carcinoma were enrolled in the trial. Before TCR sequencing, CD4+ T cells and CD8+ T cells were sorted from peripheral blood as separate populations. Inclusive of the bounding cysteine and phenylalanine, the CDR3 is 13 residues long. CDR3 DNA only is kept here, 39 bases in frame from base 1. V lost 8 bases and J lost 6 bases, and the count of bases not matched to a germline gene is 9. Based on the germline V gene, the CDR1 and CDR2 sequences are SNHLY and FYNNEI.

Genomic DNA was isolated from the sorted cells so that the TCRbeta CDR3 region could be sequenced. TCRbeta CDR3 regions were sequenced using the immunoSEQ Assay. TCRdb obtained this table from immuneACCESS and retained in-frame rearrangements with V and J assigned. These tables miss some clones; where compared with another copy, unresolved V genes account for less than half of the shortfall, and the remainder is unexplained. Present in this sample are under 80,000 clones, approximately 81% of which were seen just once. The ten largest clones take up approximately 1% of the sample. This clonotype was sampled from an adult with an advanced solid tumor such as melanoma, head and neck, liver or kidney cancer. The input for sequencing was CD4+ or CD8+ T cells sorted from blood, taken in a trial of the OX40 agonist ivuxolimab. Recombination connected TRBV2 to TRBJ1-2, with 7 junctional bases fitting TRBD1. CDR3 protein: CASGDSVMDGYTF. The DNA sequence is given as TGTGCCAGCGGGGACAGTGTGATGGATGGCTACACCTTC. The CDR3, completed at both ends by the reference TRBV2 and TRBJ1-2 genes, gives the full variable domain EPEVTQTPSHQVTQMGQEVILRCVPISNHLYFYWYRQILGQKVEFLVSFYNNEISEKSEIFDDQFSVERPDGSNFTLKIRSTKLEDSAMYFCASGDSVMDGYTFGSGTRLTVV.